These 18 T cell receptor beta chains originate from one sample sequenced in a study of blood T cells in healthy people across ages. A second roughly 6 to 11 cycle PCR used barcoded and J-beta primers. Via MiXCR, TCRdb re-called the 5' RACE reads, giving one row per CDR3 protein. The repertoire holds approximately 810,000 distinct CDR3 sequences, 25% to 35% seen once, with 17% in the top ten. Sequencing was carried out using blood. These TCRs come from a woman aged 80 or over in good health.

The sample holds a few counts of this clonotype. A much larger clone is a single base away; this may be a read error. The V gene is TRBV18, the J gene TRBJ1-2, with 8 bases aligning to TRBD1. This CDR3 is built from 14 residues. The V segment lost 8 bases and the J segment 4 bases; nucleotides outside the gene matches: 9. CDR1 KGHSH and CDR2 LQKENI come from the germline V gene. The CDR3 bases are TGTGCCAGCGAGCGAACAGGGGGTAGCTATGGCTACACCTTC. Translated, it gives CASERTGGSYGYTF.

This clonotype has a count of ten or more. The rearrangement uses TRBV10-3 and TRBJ2-5, with 12 bases matching TRBD2. The CDR3 extends over 13 amino acids. Per the germline V gene, CDR1 is ENHRY and CDR2 is SYGVKD. Trimming took 10 bases from V and 5 from J; bases not matched to a gene: 5. The CDR3 sequence: CATSSGGAETQYF. CDR3 DNA sequence: TGTGCCACCTCTAGCGGGGGGGCCGAGACCCAGTACTTC.

This clonotype was detected many times. The genes are TRBV7-9 and TRBJ1-5, with 9 nucleotides matching TRBD1. This CDR3 region has 15 residues. With 4 bases clipped from V and 7 bases from J, the junction kept 8 bases outside the gene matches. Germline CDR1 SEHNR, CDR2 FQNEAQ (reference sequence). CDR3 DNA sequence: TGTGCCAGCAGCTCCGCGGGACAGGGCGGCCAGCCCCAGCATTTT. This translates into CASSSAGQGGQPQHF.

The chain combines TRBV6-5 with TRBJ1-2; possibly TRBD1 for D (5 bases). Germline V CDR1 and CDR2: MNHEY, SVGAGI. The CDR3 has 13 amino acids. V was pared by 6 bases and J by 5 bases, with 13 bases between. CDR3 sequence (DNA): TGTGCCAGCAGCCAGACAGACCTTTATGGCTACACCTTC. Translation gives CASSQTDLYGYTF.

This clonotype was recorded at least ten times. The genes are TRBV20-1 and TRBJ1-2; D possibly corresponds to TRBD1 (6 bases). V was clipped by 5 bases and J by 4 bases, with 17 bases between them. The CDR3 is 14 residues long. The germline CDR1 and CDR2 sequences are DFQATT and SNEGSKA (reference sequence). In DNA form, the CDR3 reads TGCAGTGCTCCCTTAAGGGGGAAGGGCTATGGCTACACCTTC. Protein: CSAPLRGKGYGYTF.

V usage is TRBV7-2 and J usage is TRBJ2-3, with 10 positions matching TRBD2. Germline CDR1 reads SGHTA; CDR2 reads FQGNSA. The CDR3 runs to 16 residues. Unmatched junction bases numbered 8, after V lost 0 bases and J lost 8 bases. The CDR3 protein is CASSLAGAGGPGTQYF. The CDR3 DNA is TGTGCCAGCAGCTTAGCGGGAGCGGGGGGGCCGGGTACGCAGTATTTT.

Of note for this clonotype: At one end, the junction sequence differs from germline, possibly due to a read error. This chain uses TRBV12-3 or TRBV12-4 with TRBJ2-1; D possibly corresponds to TRBD2 (7 bases). The CDR3 sequence is 15 residues long. The CDR3 DNA sequence: TGTGCCAGCAGTTGGGGGGGCGGGGGATCCGATGAGGAGTTCTTC. Amino acid sequence: CASSWGGGGSDEEFF.

This rearrangement joins TRBV10-2 to TRBJ2-2; TRBD2 aligns across 9 bases. The CDR3 has 17 residues. The junction had 12 bases not matched to a gene; V was cut back by 5 bases and J by 5 bases. The germline CDR1 and CDR2 sequences are WSHSY and SAAADI. The CDR3 spells CASSRGLAGAPTGELFF. The CDR3 bases are TGCGCCAGCAGTCGCGGTTTAGCGGGGGCCCCGACCGGGGAGCTGTTTTTT.

The chain recombines TRBV6-1 with TRBJ2-1; D is perhaps TRBD2 (6 bases). This CDR3 comprises 15 residues. Germline V gene sequence: CDR1 MNHNS, CDR2 SASEGT. Trimming stripped 8 bases from V and 6 bases from J, with 20 bases between. CDR3 DNA: TGTGCCAGCGTATGGGAGGCGGGGCCGGGCAATGAGCAGTTCTTC. Translating it yields CASVWEAGPGNEQFF.

This clonotype came up a few times. Just one base apart from a much larger clone, this may be a read error. It is unclear where the CDR3 begins or ends on the DNA, so no DNA is shown, and the CDR3 is as TCRdb lists it. The chain links TRBV6-2 or TRBV6-3 to TRBJ1-2. The CDR3 comprises 12 residues, both ends counted. Germline V gene sequence: CDR1 MNHEY, CDR2 SVGEGT. The CDR3 loop is CATSEPLYGCTF.

This clonotype was seen many times. As DNA, the CDR3 is TGCAGTGCTAGAGATGGCGGAGAGACCCAGTACTTC. Residues: CSARDGGETQYF. The gene calls are TRBV20-1 and TRBJ2-5, with no clear D. From germline, CDR1 is DFQATT and CDR2 SNEGSKA (reference sequence). The V end was cut by 0 bases, the J end by 4 bases, with 6 bases between. This CDR3 comprises 12 residues.

At least ten counts were recorded for this clonotype. This chain uses TRBV5-1 with TRBJ2-7; D gene uncertain. Germline V gene lookup returns CDR1 SGHRS and CDR2 YFSETQ. There are 13 residues in the CDR3. Trimming left V 0 bases short and J 5 bases short, with 9 bases between. CDR3 region: CASSLEVAHEQYF. The CDR3 DNA is TGCGCCAGCAGCTTGGAAGTCGCGCACGAGCAGTACTTC. The entire variable domain, with the rest obtained from reference TRBV5-1 and TRBJ2-7, is as follows: KAGVTQTPRYLIKTRGQQVTLSCSPISGHRSVSWYQQTPGQGLQFLFEYFSETQRNKGNFPGRFSGRQFSNSRSEMNVSTLELGDSALYLCASSLEVAHEQYFGPGTRLTVT.

The gene calls are TRBV9 and TRBJ1-1, with a weak D call TRBD1 (5 bases). Trimming took 0 bases from V and 6 from J, leaving 12 bases between them. The germline gives CDR1 SGDLS, CDR2 YYNGEE. The CDR3 sequence is 14 residues long. The CDR3 here is CASSVGGGISEAFF. CDR3 nucleotide sequence: TGTGCCAGCAGCGTAGGGGGCGGAATCTCTGAAGCTTTCTTT.

The J gene is TRBJ2-1, the V gene TRBV5-6; tentatively, D is TRBD1 (5 bases). CDR1 SGHDT and CDR2 YYEEEE come from the germline V gene. Trimming pared 2 bases from V and 3 bases from J, leaving 9 bases between. The CDR3 has 14 residues. CDR3 sequence: CASSFPTDYNEQFF. CDR3 sequence (DNA): TGTGCCAGCAGCTTCCCGACAGACTACAATGAGCAGTTCTTC. Full variable domain (remainder filled in from reference TRBV5-6 and TRBJ2-1): DAGVTQSPTHLIKTRGQQVTLRCSPKSGHDTVSWYQQALGQGPQFIFQYYEEEERQRGNFPDRFSGHQFPNYSSELNVNALLLGDSALYLCASSFPTDYNEQFFGPGTRLTVL.

This clonotype has a count of ten or more. The J gene is TRBJ1-2, the V gene TRBV7-2; possible D gene TRBD1, 6 bases. The CDR3 is made up of 14 amino acids. Trimming cost V 5 bases and J 3 bases, with 13 bases left between them. Germline assignment: CDR1 SGHTA and CDR2 FQGNSA. CDR3 amino acids: CASSTYRADYGYTF. Here the CDR3 DNA reads TGTGCCAGCAGCACTTACAGGGCTGACTATGGCTACACCTTC.

The rearrangement links TRBV15 to TRBJ1-1; 10 nucleotides agree with TRBD1. V lost 0 bases, J lost 7 bases, and 8 bases stayed unmatched. Germline V gives CDR1 LNHNV, CDR2 YYDKDF (reference sequence). The CDR3 totals 16 residues. Here the CDR3 reads CATSRDGGQGKFEAFF. The CDR3, as DNA: TGTGCCACCAGCAGAGATGGGGGACAGGGGAAATTTGAAGCTTTCTTT.

This clonotype has only a few counts. Since a much larger clone is just one base distant, this may be a read error. The J gene is TRBJ2-1, the V gene TRBV6-1; the match to TRBD2 covers 14 bases. The J call may be faulty, since TRBJ2-7 better matches the DNA end. The length of the CDR3 is 16 residues. Germline V gene lookup returns CDR1 MNHNS and CDR2 SASEGT. CDR3 protein: CASKGLAGGPYNEQYF. As DNA, the CDR3 is TGTGCCAGCAAAGGACTAGCGGGGGGACCCTACAATGAGCAGTACTTC.

This clonotype was seen ten or more times. The chain employs TRBV7-2 and TRBJ2-7; D may be TRBD1 (6 bases). This CDR3 spans 14 amino acids. From germline, CDR1 is SGHTA and CDR2 FQGNSA. Trimming shortened V by 5 bases and J by 0 bases, and 11 bases separated the two germline ends. The CDR3 nucleotides read TGTGCCAGCAGCGTCAAGACAGGCTCCTACGAGCAGTACTTC. This sequence encodes CASSVKTGSYEQYF.